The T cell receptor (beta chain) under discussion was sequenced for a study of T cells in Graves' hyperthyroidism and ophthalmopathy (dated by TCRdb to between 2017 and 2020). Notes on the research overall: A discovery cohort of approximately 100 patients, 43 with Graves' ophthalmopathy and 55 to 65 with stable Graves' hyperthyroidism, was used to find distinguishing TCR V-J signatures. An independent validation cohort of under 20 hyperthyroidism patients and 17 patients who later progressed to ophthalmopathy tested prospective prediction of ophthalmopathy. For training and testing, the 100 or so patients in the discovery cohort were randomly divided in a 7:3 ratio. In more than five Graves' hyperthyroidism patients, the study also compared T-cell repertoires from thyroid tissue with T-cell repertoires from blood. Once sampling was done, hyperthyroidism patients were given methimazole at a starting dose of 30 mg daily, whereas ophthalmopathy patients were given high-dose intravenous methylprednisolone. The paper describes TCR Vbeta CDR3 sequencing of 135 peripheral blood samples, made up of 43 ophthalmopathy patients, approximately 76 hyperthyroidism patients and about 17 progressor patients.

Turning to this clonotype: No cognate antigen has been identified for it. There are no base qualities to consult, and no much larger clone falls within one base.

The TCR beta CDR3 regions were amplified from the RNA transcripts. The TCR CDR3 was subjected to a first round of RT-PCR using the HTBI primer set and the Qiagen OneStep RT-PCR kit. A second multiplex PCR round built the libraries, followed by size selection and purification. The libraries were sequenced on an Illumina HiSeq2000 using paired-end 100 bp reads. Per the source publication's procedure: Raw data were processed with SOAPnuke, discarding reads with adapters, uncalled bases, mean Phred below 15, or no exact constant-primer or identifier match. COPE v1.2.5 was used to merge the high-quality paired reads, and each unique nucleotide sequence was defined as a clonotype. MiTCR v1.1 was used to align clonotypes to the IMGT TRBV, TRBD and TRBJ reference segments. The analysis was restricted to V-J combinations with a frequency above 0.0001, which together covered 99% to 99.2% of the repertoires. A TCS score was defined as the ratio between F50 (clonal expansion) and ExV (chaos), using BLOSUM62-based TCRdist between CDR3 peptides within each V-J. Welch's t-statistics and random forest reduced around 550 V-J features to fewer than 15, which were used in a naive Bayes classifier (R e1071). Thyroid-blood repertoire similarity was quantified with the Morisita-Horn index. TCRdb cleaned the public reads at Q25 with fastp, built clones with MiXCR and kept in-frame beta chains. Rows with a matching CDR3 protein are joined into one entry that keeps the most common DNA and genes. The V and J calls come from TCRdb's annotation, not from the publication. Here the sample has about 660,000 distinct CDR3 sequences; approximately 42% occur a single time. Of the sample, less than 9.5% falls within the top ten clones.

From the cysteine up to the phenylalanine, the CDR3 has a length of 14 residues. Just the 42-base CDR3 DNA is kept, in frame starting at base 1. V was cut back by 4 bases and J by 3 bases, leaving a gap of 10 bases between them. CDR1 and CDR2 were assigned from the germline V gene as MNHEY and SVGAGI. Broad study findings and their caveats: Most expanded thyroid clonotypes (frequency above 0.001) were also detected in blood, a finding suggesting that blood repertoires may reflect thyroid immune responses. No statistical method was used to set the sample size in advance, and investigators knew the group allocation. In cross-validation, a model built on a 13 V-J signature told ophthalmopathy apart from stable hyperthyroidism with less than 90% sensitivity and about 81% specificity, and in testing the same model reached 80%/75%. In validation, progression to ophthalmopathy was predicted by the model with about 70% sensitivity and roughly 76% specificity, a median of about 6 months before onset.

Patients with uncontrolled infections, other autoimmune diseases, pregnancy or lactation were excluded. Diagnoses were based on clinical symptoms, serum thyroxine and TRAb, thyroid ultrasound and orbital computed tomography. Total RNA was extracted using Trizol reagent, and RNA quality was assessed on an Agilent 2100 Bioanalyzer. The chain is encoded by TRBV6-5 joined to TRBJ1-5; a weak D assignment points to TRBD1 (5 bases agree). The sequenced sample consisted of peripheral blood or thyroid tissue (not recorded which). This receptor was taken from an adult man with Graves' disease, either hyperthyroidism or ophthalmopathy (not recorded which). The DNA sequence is TGTGCCAGCAGTTTTGTAGGGGACAATCAGCCCCAGCATTTT. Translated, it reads CASSFVGDNQPQHF.